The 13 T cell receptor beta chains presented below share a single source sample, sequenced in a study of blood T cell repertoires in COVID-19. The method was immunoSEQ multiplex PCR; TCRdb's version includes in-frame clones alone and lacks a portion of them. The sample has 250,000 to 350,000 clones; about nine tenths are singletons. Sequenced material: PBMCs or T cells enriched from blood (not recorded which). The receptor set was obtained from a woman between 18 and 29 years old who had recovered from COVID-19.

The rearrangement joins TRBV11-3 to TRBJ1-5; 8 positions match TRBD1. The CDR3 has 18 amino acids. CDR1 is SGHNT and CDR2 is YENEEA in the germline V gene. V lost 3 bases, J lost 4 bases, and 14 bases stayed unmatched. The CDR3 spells CASSFRRGITGGNQPQHF. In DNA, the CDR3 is TGTGCCAGCAGCTTCCGCCGGGGGATAACAGGGGGGAATCAGCCCCAGCATTTT.

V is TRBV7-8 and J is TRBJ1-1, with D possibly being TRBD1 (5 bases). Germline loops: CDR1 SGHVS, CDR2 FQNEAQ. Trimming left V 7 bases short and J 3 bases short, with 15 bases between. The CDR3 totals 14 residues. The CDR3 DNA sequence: TGTGCCAGCAATGAGGTGGGGCGGTACACTGAAGCTTTCTTT. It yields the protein CASNEVGRYTEAFF.

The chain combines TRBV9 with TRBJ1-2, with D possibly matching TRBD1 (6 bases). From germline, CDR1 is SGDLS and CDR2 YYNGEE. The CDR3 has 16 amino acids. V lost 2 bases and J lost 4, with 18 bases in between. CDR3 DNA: TGTGCCAGCAGCGTGAGCCTTGGGGGGGCAAGCTATGGCTACACCTTC. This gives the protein CASSVSLGGASYGYTF.

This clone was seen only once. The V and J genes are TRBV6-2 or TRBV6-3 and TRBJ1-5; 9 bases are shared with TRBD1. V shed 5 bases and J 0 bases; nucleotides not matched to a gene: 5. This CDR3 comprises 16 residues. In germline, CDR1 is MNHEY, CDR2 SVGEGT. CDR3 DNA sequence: TGTGCCAGCAGTAGAGACAGGGGGAATAGCAATCAGCCCCAGCATTTT. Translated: CASSRDRGNSNQPQHF.

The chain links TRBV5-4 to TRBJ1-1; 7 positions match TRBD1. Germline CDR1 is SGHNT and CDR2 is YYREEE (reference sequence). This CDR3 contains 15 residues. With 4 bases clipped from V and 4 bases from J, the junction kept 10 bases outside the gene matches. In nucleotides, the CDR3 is TGTGCCAGCAGCGGTCGGACAGGAAGCCCCACTGAAGCTTTCTTT. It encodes CASSGRTGSPTEAFF.

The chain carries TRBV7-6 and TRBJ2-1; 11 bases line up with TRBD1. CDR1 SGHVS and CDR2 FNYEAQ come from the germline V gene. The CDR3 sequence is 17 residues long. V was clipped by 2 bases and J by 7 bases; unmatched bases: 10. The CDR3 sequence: CASSLPHRRDRGNEQFF. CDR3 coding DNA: TGTGCCAGCAGCTTACCCCACCGGCGGGACAGGGGGAATGAGCAGTTCTTC. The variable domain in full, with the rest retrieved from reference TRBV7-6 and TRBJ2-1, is GAGVSQSPRYKVTKRGQDVALRCDPISGHVSLYWYRQALGQGPEFLTYFNYEAQQDKSGLPNDRFSAERPEGSISTLTIQRTEQRDSAMYRCASSLPHRRDRGNEQFFGPGTRLTVL.

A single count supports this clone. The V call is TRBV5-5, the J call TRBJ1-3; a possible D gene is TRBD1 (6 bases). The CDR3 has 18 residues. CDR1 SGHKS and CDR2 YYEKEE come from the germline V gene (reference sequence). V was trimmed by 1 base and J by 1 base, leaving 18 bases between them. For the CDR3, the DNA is TGTGCCAGCAGCTTGAGTCCCGGCAGGGGCGCTTCTGGAAACACCATATATTTT. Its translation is CASSLSPGRGASGNTIYF. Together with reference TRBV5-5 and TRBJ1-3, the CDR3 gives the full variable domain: DAGVTQSPTHLIKTRGQQVTLRCSPISGHKSVSWYQQVLGQGPQFIFQYYEKEERGRGNFPDRFSARQFPNYSSELNVNALLLGDSALYLCASSLSPGRGASGNTIYFGEGSWLTVV.

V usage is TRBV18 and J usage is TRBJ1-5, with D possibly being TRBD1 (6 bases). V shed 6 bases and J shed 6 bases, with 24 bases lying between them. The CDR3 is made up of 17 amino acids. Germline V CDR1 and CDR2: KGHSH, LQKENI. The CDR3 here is CASSDQGISGTFQPQHF. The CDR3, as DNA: TGTGCCAGCTCCGATCAGGGGATATCCGGGACATTTCAGCCCCAGCATTTT.

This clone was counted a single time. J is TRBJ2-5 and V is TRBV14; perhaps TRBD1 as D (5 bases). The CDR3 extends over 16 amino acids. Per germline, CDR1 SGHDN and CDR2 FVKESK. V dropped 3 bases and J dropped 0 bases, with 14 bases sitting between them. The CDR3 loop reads CASSQGWPRDQETQYF. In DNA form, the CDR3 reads TGTGCCAGCAGCCAGGGTTGGCCCAGGGACCAAGAGACCCAGTACTTC. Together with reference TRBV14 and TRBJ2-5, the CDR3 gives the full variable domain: EAGVTQFPSHSVIEKGQTVTLRCDPISGHDNLYWYRRVMGKEIKFLLHFVKESKQDESGMPNNRFLAERTGGTYSTLKVQPAELEDSGVYFCASSQGWPRDQETQYFGPGTRLLVL.

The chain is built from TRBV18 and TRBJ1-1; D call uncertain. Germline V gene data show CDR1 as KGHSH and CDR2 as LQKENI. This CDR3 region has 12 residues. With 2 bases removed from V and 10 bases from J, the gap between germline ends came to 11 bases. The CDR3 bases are TGTGCCAGCTCACCAGACACCGGAGGAGCTTTCTTT. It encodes CASSPDTGGAFF.

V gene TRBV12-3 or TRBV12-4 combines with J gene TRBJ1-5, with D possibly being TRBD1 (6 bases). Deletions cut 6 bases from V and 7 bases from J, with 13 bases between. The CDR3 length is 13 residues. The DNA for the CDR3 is TGTGCCAGCAGAACGAACAGGGACCAGCCCCAGCATTTT. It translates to CASRTNRDQPQHF.

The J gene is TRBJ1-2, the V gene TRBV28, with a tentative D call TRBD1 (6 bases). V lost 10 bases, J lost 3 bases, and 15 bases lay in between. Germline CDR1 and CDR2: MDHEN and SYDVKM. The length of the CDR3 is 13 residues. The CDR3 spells CAIYGGAHYGYTF. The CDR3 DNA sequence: TGTGCCATTTACGGGGGGGCCCACTATGGCTACACCTTC.

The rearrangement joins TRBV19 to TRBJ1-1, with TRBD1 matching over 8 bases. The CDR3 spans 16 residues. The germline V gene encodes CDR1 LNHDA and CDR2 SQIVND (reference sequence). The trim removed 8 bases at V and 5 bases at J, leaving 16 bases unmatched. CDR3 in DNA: TGTGCCAGTCGCGACCCTCACAGGGGGGGAGATACTGAAGCTTTCTTT. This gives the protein CASRDPHRGGDTEAFF.